A single sample gave rise to the 2 T cell receptor beta chains below, sequenced in a study of blood T cell repertoires in COVID-19. The assay was immunoSEQ multiplex PCR, and TCRdb's table has in-frame clones only and misses some. The repertoire has about 90,000 clones, approximately 86% of them found once; the top ten carry around 1.6%. The sample consisted of peripheral blood. The receptors come from an older man with acute or convalescent COVID-19.

The V gene is TRBV6-1, the J gene TRBJ1-2; the match to TRBD1 covers 10 bases. The V segment lost 3 bases and the J segment 8 bases; nucleotides outside the gene matches: 3. The germline V gene has CDR1 MNHNS and CDR2 SASEGT. The CDR3 has 13 amino acids. The CDR3 loop reads CASSDGQGVGYTF. The CDR3 DNA reads as TGTGCCAGCAGTGACGGACAGGGGGTAGGCTACACCTTC.

V and J are TRBV5-5 and TRBJ1-1, with D perhaps matching TRBD1 (6 bases). CDR1 is SGHKS, CDR2 YYEKEE, per germline (reference sequence). Trimming pared 3 bases from V and 1 base from J, leaving 10 bases between. The CDR3 is made up of 14 amino acids. DNA of the CDR3: TGTGCCAGCAGCTCCGGACAGTGGAACACTGAAGCTTTCTTT. This sequence encodes CASSSGQWNTEAFF.